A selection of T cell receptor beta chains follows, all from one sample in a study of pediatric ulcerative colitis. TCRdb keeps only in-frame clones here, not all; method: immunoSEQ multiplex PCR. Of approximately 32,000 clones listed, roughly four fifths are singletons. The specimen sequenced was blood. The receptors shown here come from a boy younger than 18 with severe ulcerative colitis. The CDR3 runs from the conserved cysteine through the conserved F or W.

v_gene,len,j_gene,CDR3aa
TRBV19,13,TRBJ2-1,CASSIGGDLDRFF
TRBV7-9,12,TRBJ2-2,CASSLGRRKLFF
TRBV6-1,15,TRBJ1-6,CASSGNTGPNSPLHF
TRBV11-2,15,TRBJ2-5,CASSPRQGGPKTQYF
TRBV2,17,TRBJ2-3,CASSDYVSKTYTDTQYF
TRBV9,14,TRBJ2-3,CASSVDRGTDTQYF
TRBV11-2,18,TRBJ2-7,CASSLANPGGPTSYEQYF
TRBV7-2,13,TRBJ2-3,CASSPRRTDTQYF
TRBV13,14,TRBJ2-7,CASSLQGGLGEQYF
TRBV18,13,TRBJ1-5,CASSPKRNQPQHF
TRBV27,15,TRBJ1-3,CASSLSMGPGNTIYF
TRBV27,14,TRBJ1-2,CASSLSPGNYGYTF
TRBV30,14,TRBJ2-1,CAWTGGTSYNEQFF
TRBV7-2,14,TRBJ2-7,CASSLKGARYEQYF
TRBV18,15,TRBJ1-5,CASAEEGWGNQPQHF
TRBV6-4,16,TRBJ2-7,CASTSPPGQVTYEQYF
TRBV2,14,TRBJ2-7,CATYPGGGSYEQYF
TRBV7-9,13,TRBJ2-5,CASSRTAQETQYF
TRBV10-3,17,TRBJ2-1,CAISGVETSGAPSVQFF
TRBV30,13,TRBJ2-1,CAWRPQRYNEQFF
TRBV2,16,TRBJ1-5,CASSDQGVFTNQPQHF
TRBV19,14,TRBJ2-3,CASTLGGNLNTQYF
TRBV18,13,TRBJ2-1,CASSVDRSSEQFF
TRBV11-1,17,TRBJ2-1,CASSLPPGVDGGNEQFF
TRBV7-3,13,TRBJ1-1,CASSPQGNTEAFF
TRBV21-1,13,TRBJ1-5,CASRGSSYQPQHF
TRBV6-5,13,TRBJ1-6,CASRNGDNSPLHF
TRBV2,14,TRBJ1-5,CASLRGAGDQPQHF
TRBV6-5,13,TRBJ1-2,CASSYPSGGGYTF
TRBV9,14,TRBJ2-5,CASSVNPSVETQYF
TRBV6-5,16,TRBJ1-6,CASSYEWGADNSPLHF
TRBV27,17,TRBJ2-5,CASSPLLDPHRKETQYF
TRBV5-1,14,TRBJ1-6,CASSFEVNNSPLHF
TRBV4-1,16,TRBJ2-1,CASSFKRGSSYNEQFF
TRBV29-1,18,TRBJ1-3,CSVEEARPGLTLGNTIYF
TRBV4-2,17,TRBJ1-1,CASSQSDRATMNTEAFF
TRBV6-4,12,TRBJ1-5,CAFRPFNQPQHF
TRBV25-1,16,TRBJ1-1,CASSEISLYGDTEAFF
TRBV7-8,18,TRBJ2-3,CASSSLTRLASLGVTQYF
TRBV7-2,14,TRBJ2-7,CASSTPQASYEQYF
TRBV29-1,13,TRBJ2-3,CSVGDSLTDTQYF
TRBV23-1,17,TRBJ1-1,CASAISKGGGRRTEAFF
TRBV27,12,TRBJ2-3,CASSWGGDTQYF
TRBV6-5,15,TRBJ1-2,CASRRPGQLKGGYTF
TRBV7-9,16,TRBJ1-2,CASSRTGAYGEDGYTF
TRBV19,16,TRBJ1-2,CASNTPAGQTNYGYTF
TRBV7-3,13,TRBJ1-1,CASSLTPLMDAFF
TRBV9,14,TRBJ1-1,CASSTPTGGTEAFF
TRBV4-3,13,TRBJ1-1,CASSHQGWTEAFF
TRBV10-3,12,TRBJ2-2,CAISEEKGELFF
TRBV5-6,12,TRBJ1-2,CASSSNYYGYTF
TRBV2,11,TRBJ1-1,CASRAETEAFF
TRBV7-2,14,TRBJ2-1,CASSLGRLANEQFF
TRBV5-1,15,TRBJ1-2,CASSLGQGPSNGYTF
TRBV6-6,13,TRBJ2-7,CASSFTSGAEQYF
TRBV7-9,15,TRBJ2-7,CASSYRDRGSDEQYF
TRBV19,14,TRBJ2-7,CASRGTGMSYEQYF
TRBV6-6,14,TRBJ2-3,CASSQPSSTDTQYF
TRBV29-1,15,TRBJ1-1,CSVSGTADLNTEAFF